This TCR beta chain was identified in a study of molecular identifiers for immune sequencing clone quantification (dated by TCRdb to 2017 to 2018). Regarding the complete study: For a replicate experiment, RNA from around 20,000 or 100,000 naive CD8 T cells was divided into five aliquots, of which four were sequenced. This methods study used CD8 T cells to benchmark TCR RNA copy counting and molecular-identifier clustering-based TCR repertoire sequencing (MIDCIRS).

The cysteine opens and the phenylalanine closes a CDR3 of 15 amino acids. Only the CDR3 portion is preserved as DNA: 45 bases, with reading frame beginning at the first base. Trimming at the junction amounts to 2 bases on V and 4 bases on J, and the germline ends lie 10 bases apart. CDR1 and CDR2 are read off the germline V gene (reference sequence) as SGHNT and YYREEE. This clonotype appeared a few times. No antigen is known for it. Qualities for individual bases were not recorded, and no much larger clone is one base off. Libraries of naive CD8 T cells were built from about 20,000 to 1,000,000 sorted cells, with 10%, 30% or 50% of the purified RNA used. On a BD FACSAria II, naive CD8 T cells were FACS-sorted as CD8+CD4-CCR7+CD45RA+ and collected into RLT Plus buffer. Ten to eleven TCR copies' worth of Jurkat RNA were spiked into 20,000-1,000,000 naive CD8 T cell samples to test detection sensitivity. CD8 T cells were enriched with RosetteSep CD8+ T Cell Enrichment Cocktail and Ficoll-Paque, followed by ACK red cell lysis.

The full study reports these points: In CMV-specific effector cells, over 97% of molecules were held by clones above 20 RNA copies, whereas under 1% of molecules were held by such clones in naive cells. Modeling estimated about 3 recovered TCR RNA copies per cell, compared with about 10 by digital PCR, which implies 30% to 35% capture efficiency. Identical TCR molecules sharing a barcode could cause highly expanded clone sizes to be underestimated. The naive libraries included spiked-in Jurkat TCR RNA (roughly ten copies' worth), and this Jurkat TCR RNA is not part of the donor repertoire. Without barcode sub-clustering, chimeric consensus sequences inflated TCR diversity; chimeras reached as high as 47%. A single cell's worth of spiked-in Jurkat TCR RNA was reported detectable even among approximately 930,000 naive CD8 T cells.

Libraries came from PCR. Sequenced on a NextSeq 500. Bulk TCR libraries were made following a previously described method, with the TCR primers given in Table S5. Total RNA was purified with the Qiagen AllPrep DNA/RNA kit. Before analysis, reads from multiple sequencing runs of the same library were pooled. Per the source publication's procedure: Reads were retained only if an exact TCR constant sequence was present, and the retained reads were trimmed to 150 nt and grouped according to their 12-nt molecular barcodes. Reads in each barcode group were sub-clustered using a 15% Levenshtein threshold, and a quality-weighted consensus sequence was built for each RNA molecule. Non-functional sequences were filtered out, along with any lower-count sequence sitting one edit away from another sequence. Based on a fit of two negative binomial distributions, barcode sub-clusters having less than 20% of the maximum read count were discarded. TCRdb trimmed public reads at Q25 via fastp, called clones via MiXCR and kept in-frame beta chains. Rows with a matching CDR3 protein are joined into one entry that keeps the most common DNA and genes. The V and J calls were determined by TCRdb, not by the authors. The sample yields hundreds of thousands of distinct CDR3 sequences; about 25% were counted once. Around 0.78% of the sample rests with the top ten.

Recombination linked TRBV5-4 to TRBJ2-6, with TRBD1 perhaps the D gene, on 6 matching bases. The receptor's source is a human donor in good health. Some libraries in this study had Jurkat cell RNA spiked in. Sequencing was done on a sample of naive CD8+ T cells from blood, with Jurkat cell RNA spiked in. The sample's cell subset or site, from its label and the paper: FACS-sorted CD8+CD4-CCR7+CD45RA+ naive T cells. Here is the DNA: TGTGCCAGCAGCTTCTGGACAGCCGGGGCCAACGTCCTGACTTTC. This is translated as CASSFWTAGANVLTF. The reference TRBV5-4 and TRBJ2-6 proteins fill in what lies around the CDR3, so the full variable domain reads ETGVTQSPTHLIKTRGQQVTLRCSSQSGHNTVSWYQQALGQGPQFIFQYYREEENGRGNFPPRFSGLQFPNYSSELNVNALELDDSALYLCASSFWTAGANVLTFGAGSRLTVL.